This TCR beta chain was found in a study of T cell responses to AZD1222 COVID-19 vaccine. V lost 8 bases, J lost 2 bases, and 10 bases lay in between. Germline V gene data show CDR1 as MNHEY and CDR2 as SVGAGI. The CDR3 is 13 residues long. Study-wide results and limits: Reportedly, nearly half of unique spike TCRs recognized epitopes outside B.1.351/B.1.1.7 mutations. At study baseline, merely several AZD1222 recipients were seropositive. Females outnumbered males among donors, who were mostly white British; clonal diversity was possibly underestimated. Once two AZD1222 doses were given, Spike-specific TCR breadth and depth went up.

Turning to this clone: The antigen is undetermined.

Profiled with immunoSEQ multiplex PCR; TCRdb holds only in-frame clones, not every one. The sample holds roughly 150,000 clones, about 85% seen once. The sequence derives from an adult who had recovered from COVID-19. This material consisted of peripheral blood, taken after recovery from COVID-19. The rearrangement joins TRBV6-5 to TRBJ1-5, with no clear D. The CDR3 region has the DNA TGTGCCAGCCAACAGTCGGGCAATCAGCCCCAGCATTTT. Its protein is CASQQSGNQPQHF.